Below, one T cell receptor beta chain is given with its context. Its antigen is currently unknown. The junction shows a germline mismatch at one end, possibly a read error. TCRdb re-called the multiplex PCR reads with MiXCR, one entry per CDR3 protein. The sample holds about 300,000 distinct CDR3 sequences, around 30% seen once. Breast cancer patients provided tissue from their axillary draining lymph nodes. This entry is derived from a study of breast tumors, draining lymph nodes, adjacent tissues. Regarding the study as a whole: The lymph node origin of tumor T cells was framed as consistent with a hypothesis, not demonstrated. Compared with lymph nodes, tumors were less diverse; compared with nontumor tissue, more. Compared with basal-like, luminal-like tumors shared significantly more repertoire with nontumor tissue. Most tumor T cells seemingly derive from lymph node, then expand in tumor.

The source material was axillary lymph node tissue. The sequence was collected from a female donor with breast cancer. Some clones in this sample may be carry-over from other donors' samples.

The CDR3 DNA reads TGCAGTGCCGTAGCAGGGGGCAATGAGCCCCAGCATTTT. Its translation: CSAVAGGNEPQHF. This sequence joins TRBV20-1 and TRBJ1-5; 8 nucleotides line up with TRBD1. Germline-derived CDR1 and CDR2 are DFQATT and SNEGSKA (reference sequence). This CDR3 region has 13 residues.